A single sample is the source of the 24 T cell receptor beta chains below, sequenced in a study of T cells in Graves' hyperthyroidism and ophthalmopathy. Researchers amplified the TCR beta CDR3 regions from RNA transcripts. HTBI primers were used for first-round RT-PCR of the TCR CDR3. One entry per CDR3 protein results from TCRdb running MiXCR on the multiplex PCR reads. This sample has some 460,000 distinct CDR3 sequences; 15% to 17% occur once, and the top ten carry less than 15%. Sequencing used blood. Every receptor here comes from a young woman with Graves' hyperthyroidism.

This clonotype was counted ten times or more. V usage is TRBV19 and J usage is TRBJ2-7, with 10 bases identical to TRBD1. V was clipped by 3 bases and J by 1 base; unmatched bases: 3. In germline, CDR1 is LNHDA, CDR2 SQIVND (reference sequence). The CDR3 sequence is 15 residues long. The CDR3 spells CASSMWTGGSYEQYF. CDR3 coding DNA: TGTGCCAGTAGTATGTGGACAGGGGGATCCTACGAGCAGTACTTC.

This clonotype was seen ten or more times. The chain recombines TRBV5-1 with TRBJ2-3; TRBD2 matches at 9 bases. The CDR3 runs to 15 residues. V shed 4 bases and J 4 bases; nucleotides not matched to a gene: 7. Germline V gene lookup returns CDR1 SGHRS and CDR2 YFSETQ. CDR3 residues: CASSVSGSTADTQYF. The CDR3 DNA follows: TGCGCCAGCAGCGTTAGCGGGAGTACAGCAGATACGCAGTATTTT.

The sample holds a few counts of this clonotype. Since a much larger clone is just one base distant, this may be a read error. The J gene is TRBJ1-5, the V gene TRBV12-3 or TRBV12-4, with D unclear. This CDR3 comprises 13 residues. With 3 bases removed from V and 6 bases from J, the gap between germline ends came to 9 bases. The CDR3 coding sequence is TGTGCCAGCAGTTTCTCGGAAGGTCAGCCCCAGCATTTT. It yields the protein CASSFSEGQPQHF.

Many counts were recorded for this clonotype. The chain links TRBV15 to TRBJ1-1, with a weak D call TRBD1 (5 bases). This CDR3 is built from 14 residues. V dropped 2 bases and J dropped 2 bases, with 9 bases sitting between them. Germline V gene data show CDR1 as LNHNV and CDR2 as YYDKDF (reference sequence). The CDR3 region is CATSRWGENTEAFF. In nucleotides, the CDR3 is TGTGCCACCAGCAGATGGGGGGAAAACACTGAAGCTTTCTTT.

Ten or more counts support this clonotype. The CDR3 DNA sequence: TGCGCCAGCAGAATCCGTCCCGGGGGTGAAAAACTGTTTTTT. Its protein product is CASRIRPGGEKLFF. J is TRBJ1-4 and V is TRBV5-1; the D gene is possibly TRBD1 (5 bases). The germline CDR1 and CDR2 sequences are SGHRS and YFSETQ. The CDR3 length is 14 residues. The ends were cut back, 5 bases at V and 7 bases at J, with 15 bases in the middle.

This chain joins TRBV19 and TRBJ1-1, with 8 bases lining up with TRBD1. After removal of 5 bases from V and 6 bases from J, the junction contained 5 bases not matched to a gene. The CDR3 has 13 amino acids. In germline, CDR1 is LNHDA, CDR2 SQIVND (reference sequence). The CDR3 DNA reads TGTGCCAGTAGTCCCGAACAGGGGGCTGAAGCTTTCTTT. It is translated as CASSPEQGAEAFF.

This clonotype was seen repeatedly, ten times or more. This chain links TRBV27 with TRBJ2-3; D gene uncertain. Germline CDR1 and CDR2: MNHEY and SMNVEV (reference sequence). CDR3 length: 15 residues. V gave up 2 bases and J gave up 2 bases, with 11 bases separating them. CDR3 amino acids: CASSLVPSPTDTQYF. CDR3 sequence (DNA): TGTGCCAGCAGTTTAGTGCCTAGTCCCACAGATACGCAGTATTTT.

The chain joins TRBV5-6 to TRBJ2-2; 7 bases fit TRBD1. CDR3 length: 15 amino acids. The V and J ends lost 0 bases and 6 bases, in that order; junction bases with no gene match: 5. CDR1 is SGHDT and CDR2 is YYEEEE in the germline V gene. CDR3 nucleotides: TGTGCCAGCAGCTTGGGGGACAGTTCTGCCGGGGAGCTGTTTTTT. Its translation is CASSLGDSSAGELFF. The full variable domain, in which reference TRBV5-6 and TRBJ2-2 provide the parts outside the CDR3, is DAGVTQSPTHLIKTRGQQVTLRCSPKSGHDTVSWYQQALGQGPQFIFQYYEEEERQRGNFPDRFSGHQFPNYSSELNVNALLLGDSALYLCASSLGDSSAGELFFGEGSRLTVL.

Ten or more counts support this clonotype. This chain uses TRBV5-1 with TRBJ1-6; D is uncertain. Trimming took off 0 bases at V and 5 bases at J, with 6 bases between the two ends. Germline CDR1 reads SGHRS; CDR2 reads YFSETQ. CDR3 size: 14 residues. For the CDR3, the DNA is TGCGCCAGCAGCTTGGTGGCAGATAATTCACCCCTCCACTTT. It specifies CASSLVADNSPLHF.

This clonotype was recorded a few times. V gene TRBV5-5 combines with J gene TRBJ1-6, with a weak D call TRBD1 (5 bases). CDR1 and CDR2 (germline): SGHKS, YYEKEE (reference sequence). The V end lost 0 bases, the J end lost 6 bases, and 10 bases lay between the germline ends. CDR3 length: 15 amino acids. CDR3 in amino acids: CASSLGQQFNSPLHF. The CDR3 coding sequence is TGTGCCAGCAGCTTGGGACAGCAATTTAATTCACCCCTCCACTTT.

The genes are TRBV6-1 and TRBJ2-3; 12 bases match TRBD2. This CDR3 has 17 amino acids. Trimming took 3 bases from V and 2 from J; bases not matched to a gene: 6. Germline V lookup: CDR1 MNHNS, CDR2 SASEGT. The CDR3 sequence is CASSDPSGRDYTDTQYF. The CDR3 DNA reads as TGTGCCAGCAGTGACCCTAGCGGGAGGGACTACACAGATACGCAGTATTTT.

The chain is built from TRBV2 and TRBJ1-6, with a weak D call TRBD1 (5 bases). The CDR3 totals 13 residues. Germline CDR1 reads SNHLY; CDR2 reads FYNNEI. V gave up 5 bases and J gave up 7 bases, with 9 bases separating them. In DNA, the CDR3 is TGTGCCAGCAGTATTAGACAGAATTCACCCCTCCACTTT. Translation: CASSIRQNSPLHF. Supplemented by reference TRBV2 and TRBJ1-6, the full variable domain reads EPEVTQTPSHQVTQMGQEVILRCVPISNHLYFYWYRQILGQKVEFLVSFYNNEISEKSEIFDDQFSVERPDGSNFTLKIRSTKLEDSAMYFCASSIRQNSPLHFGNGTRLTVT.

CDR3 sequence: CAISGPGQVGSPLHF. CDR3 nucleotide sequence: TGTGCCATCAGCGGGCCGGGACAGGTCGGATCACCCCTCCACTTT. The chain has TRBV10-3 and TRBJ1-6; 8 bases line up with TRBD1. Looked up from germline, CDR1 is ENHRY and CDR2 is SYGVKD. The trim removed 6 bases at V and 10 bases at J, leaving 11 bases unmatched. This CDR3 contains 15 residues.

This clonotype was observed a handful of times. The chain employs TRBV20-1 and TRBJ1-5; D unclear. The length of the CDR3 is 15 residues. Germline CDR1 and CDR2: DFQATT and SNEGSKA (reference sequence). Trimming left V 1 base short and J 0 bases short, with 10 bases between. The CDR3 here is CSARVRLSSNQPQHF. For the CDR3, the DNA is TGCAGTGCTAGAGTTAGGTTAAGTAGCAATCAGCCCCAGCATTTT.

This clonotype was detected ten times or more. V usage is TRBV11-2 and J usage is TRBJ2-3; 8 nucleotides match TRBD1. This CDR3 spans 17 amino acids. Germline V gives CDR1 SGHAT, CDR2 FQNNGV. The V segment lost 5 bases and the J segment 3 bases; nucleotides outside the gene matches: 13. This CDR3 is CASSQIKPQGATDTQYF. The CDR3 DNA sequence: TGTGCCAGCAGCCAGATAAAACCGCAGGGGGCAACAGATACGCAGTATTTT.

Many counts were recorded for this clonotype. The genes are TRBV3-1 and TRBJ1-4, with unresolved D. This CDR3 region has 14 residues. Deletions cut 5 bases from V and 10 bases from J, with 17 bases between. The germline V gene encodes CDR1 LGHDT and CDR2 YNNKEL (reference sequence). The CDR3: CASSGSGSGRKLFF. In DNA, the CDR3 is TGTGCCAGCAGCGGTTCGGGCAGCGGAAGAAAACTGTTTTTT.

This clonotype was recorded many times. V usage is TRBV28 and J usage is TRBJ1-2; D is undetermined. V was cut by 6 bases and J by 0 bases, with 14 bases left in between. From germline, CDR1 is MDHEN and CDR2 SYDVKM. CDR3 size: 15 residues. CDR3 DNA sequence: TGTGCCAGCAGACTTCCGGGGTCCCCTAACTATGGCTACACCTTC. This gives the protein CASRLPGSPNYGYTF.

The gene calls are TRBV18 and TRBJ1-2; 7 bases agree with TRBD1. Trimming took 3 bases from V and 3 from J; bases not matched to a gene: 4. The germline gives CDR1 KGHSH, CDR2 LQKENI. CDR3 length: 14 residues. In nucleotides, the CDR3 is TGTGCCAGCTCACCCGACAGGGTTTACTATGGCTACACCTTC. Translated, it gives CASSPDRVYYGYTF.

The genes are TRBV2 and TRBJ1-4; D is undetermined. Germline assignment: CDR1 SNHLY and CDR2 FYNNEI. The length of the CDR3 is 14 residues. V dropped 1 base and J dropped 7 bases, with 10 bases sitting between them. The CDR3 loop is CASSEGGPREKLFF. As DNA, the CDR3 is TGTGCCAGCAGTGAAGGTGGGCCTCGTGAAAAACTGTTTTTT.

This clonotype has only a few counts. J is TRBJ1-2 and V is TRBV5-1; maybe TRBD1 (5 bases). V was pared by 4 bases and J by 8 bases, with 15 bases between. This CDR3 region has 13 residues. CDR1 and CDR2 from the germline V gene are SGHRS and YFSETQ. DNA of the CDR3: TGCGCCAGCAGCCCAGACAGCTTTGGGGGCTACACCTTC. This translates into CASSPDSFGGYTF.

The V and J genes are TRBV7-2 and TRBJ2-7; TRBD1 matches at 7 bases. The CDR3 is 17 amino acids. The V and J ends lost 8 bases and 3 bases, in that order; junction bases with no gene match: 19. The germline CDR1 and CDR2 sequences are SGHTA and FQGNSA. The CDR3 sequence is CASGLRTGRGRGYEQYF. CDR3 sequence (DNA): TGTGCCAGCGGCCTCAGGACAGGAAGGGGACGCGGCTACGAGCAGTACTTC.

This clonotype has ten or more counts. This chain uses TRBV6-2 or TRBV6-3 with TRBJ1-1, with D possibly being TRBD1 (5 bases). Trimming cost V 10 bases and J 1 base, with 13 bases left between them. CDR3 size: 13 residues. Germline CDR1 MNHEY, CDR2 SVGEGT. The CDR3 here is CANNGGRNTEAFF. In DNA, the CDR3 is TGTGCCAATAATGGGGGACGGAACACTGAAGCTTTCTTT.

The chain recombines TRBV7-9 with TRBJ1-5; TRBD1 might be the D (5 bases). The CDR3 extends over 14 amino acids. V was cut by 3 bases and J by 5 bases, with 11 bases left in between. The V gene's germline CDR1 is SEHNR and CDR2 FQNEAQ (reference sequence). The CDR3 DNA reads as TGTGCCAGCAGCTTCGTGGGGGATCATCAGCCCCAGCATTTT. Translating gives CASSFVGDHQPQHF. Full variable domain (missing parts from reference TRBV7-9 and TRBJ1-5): DTGVSQNPRHKITKRGQNVTFRCDPISEHNRLYWYRQTLGQGPEFLTYFQNEAQLEKSRLLSDRFSAERPKGSFSTLEIQRTEQGDSAMYLCASSFVGDHQPQHFGDGTRLSIL.

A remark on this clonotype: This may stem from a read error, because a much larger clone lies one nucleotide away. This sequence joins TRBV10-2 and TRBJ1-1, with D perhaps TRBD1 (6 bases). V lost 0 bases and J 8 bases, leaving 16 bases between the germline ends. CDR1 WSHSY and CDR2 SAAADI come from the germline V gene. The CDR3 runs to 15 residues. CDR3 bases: TGCGCCAGCAGTGAGTCGATAGGGGGAAGGAGGGAAGCTTTCTTT. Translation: CASSESIGGRREAFF.